The 16 T cell receptor beta chains presented below share a single source sample, sequenced in a study of blood T cell repertoires in COVID-19. Measured with immunoSEQ multiplex PCR; TCRdb has only the in-frame clones, and not every one. Among about 73,000 clones listed, 65% to 85% were seen once. Sequenced sample: peripheral blood. These receptors were taken from a man older than 75 with active or convalescent COVID-19.

The rearrangement uses TRBV5-1 and TRBJ2-7; 7 nucleotides match TRBD1. Unmatched junction bases numbered 7, after V lost 0 bases and J lost 4 bases. The CDR3 is 15 residues long. Germline V CDR1 and CDR2: SGHRS, YFSETQ. CDR3 DNA sequence: TGCGCCAGCAGCTTGGGACAGGGAGTTAGGTACGAGCAGTACTTC. Translation: CASSLGQGVRYEQYF.

J is TRBJ1-6 and V is TRBV19; maybe TRBD1 (5 bases). This CDR3 has 15 residues. Germline CDR1 reads LNHDA; CDR2 reads SQIVND (reference sequence). Trimming took off 3 bases at V and 7 bases at J, with 13 bases between the two ends. The chain's CDR3 is CASSILWGGNSPLHF. The CDR3 nucleotides are TGTGCCAGTAGTATTTTGTGGGGGGGGAATTCACCCCTCCACTTT.

Comment on this clone: The sample has other DNA sequences that encode this CDR3 too. The J gene is TRBJ2-7, the V gene TRBV5-1; a weak D match, TRBD2 (6 bases). CDR3 length: 12 residues. CDR1 and CDR2 (germline): SGHRS, YFSETQ. Trimming removed 4 bases from V and 6 bases from J, with 11 bases in between. CDR3 DNA: TGCGCCAGCAGCCTGGTCGGGGGCGAGCAGTACTTC. Amino acids: CASSLVGGEQYF.

The CDR3 region is CASRTNGGPEELFF. For the CDR3, the DNA is TGTGCCAGCAGAACGAACGGGGGGCCTGAGGAGCTGTTTTTT. The chain uses TRBV7-2 and TRBJ2-2; possible D gene TRBD2, 7 bases. Deletions cut 6 bases from V and 10 bases from J, with 18 bases between. The CDR3 consists of 14 residues. The germline gives CDR1 SGHTA, CDR2 FQGNSA.

V and J are TRBV4-2 and TRBJ2-7; 12 bases align to TRBD1. The CDR3 runs 16 residues. Trimming cost V 5 bases and J 0 bases; bases outside gene matches: 5. In germline, CDR1 is LGHNA, CDR2 YNFKEQ. The CDR3 sequence is CASSEGTGGVSYEQYF. CDR3 nucleotide sequence: TGTGCCAGCAGCGAGGGGACAGGGGGCGTCTCCTACGAGCAGTACTTC.

The chain is built from TRBV5-8 and TRBJ2-1, with 11 bases that match TRBD2. CDR1 is SGHTS and CDR2 is YDEGEE in the germline V gene. The V gene end was trimmed by 1 base and the J gene end by 7 bases; junction bases not matched to a gene: 4. The CDR3 has 15 residues. This CDR3 reads CASSLYSGRVNEQFF. The CDR3, as DNA: TGTGCCAGCAGCTTGTATAGCGGGAGGGTGAATGAGCAGTTCTTC.

J is TRBJ1-1 and V is TRBV5-1, with a tentative D call TRBD1 (5 bases). The V gene's germline CDR1 is SGHRS and CDR2 YFSETQ. The CDR3 runs to 13 residues. Trimming took 5 bases from V and 1 from J, leaving 9 bases between them. The CDR3 sequence: CASRDTGNTEAFF. CDR3 nucleotide sequence: TGCGCCAGCAGAGATACAGGGAACACTGAAGCTTTCTTT.

The V and J genes are TRBV19 and TRBJ2-1; TRBD2 matches 11 bases. After removal of 5 bases from V and 6 bases from J, the junction contained 6 bases not matched to a gene. This CDR3 has 15 amino acids. Germline V gives CDR1 LNHDA, CDR2 SQIVND (reference sequence). CDR3 sequence reads: CASSLSGGATNEQFF. DNA of the CDR3: TGTGCCAGTAGTCTTAGCGGGGGGGCCACCAATGAGCAGTTCTTC. Drawing the rest from reference TRBV19 and TRBJ2-1, the complete variable domain is DGGITQSPKYLFRKEGQNVTLSCEQNLNHDAMYWYRQDPGQGLRLIYYSQIVNDFQKGDIAEGYSVSREKKESFPLTVTSAQKNPTAFYLCASSLSGGATNEQFFGPGTRLTVL.

The V and J genes are TRBV10-3 and TRBJ2-5, with 9 bases fitting TRBD2. The CDR3 sequence is 15 residues long. Germline assignment: CDR1 ENHRY and CDR2 SYGVKD. V dropped 5 bases and J dropped 2; count of bases not matched to a gene: 6. DNA of the CDR3: TGTGCCATCAGTAACCCGACTAGCGGTCAAGAGACCCAGTACTTC. It translates to CAISNPTSGQETQYF.

The J gene is TRBJ2-5, the V gene TRBV5-1; perhaps TRBD1 as D (5 bases). In germline, CDR1 is SGHRS, CDR2 YFSETQ. The CDR3 spans 15 residues. Trimming stripped 1 base from V and 1 base from J, with 11 bases between. CDR3: CASSLQGNLQETQYF. Written as DNA, the CDR3 is TGCGCCAGCAGCTTGCAGGGAAACCTCCAAGAGACCCAGTACTTC.

The CDR3 loop is CASSQNSGGRSYNEQFF. CDR3 coding DNA: TGCGCCAGCAGCCAGAATAGCGGGGGGCGCTCCTACAATGAGCAGTTCTTC. The chain couples TRBV4-1 to TRBJ2-1; 10 bases are a match to TRBD2. J was trimmed by 0 bases and V by 3 bases; bases with no gene match: 5. CDR3 length equals 17 residues. The V gene's germline CDR1 is MGHRA and CDR2 YSYEKL.

The rearrangement links TRBV4-3 to TRBJ2-1; 9 bases fit TRBD1. Germline CDR1 LGHNA, CDR2 YSLEER. V lost 3 bases to trimming and J lost 1 base; unmatched junction nucleotides: 7. This CDR3 comprises 17 residues. The CDR3 region is CASSQGTGTGSYNEQFF. The CDR3, as DNA: TGCGCCAGCAGCCAGGGAACCGGGACAGGGTCCTACAATGAGCAGTTCTTC.

V gene TRBV7-9 combines with J gene TRBJ1-4, with 7 bases identical to TRBD1. With 0 bases clipped from V and 7 bases from J, the junction kept 5 bases outside the gene matches. CDR1 SEHNR and CDR2 FQNEAQ come from the germline V gene (reference sequence). This CDR3 has 15 residues. For the CDR3, the DNA is TGTGCCAGCAGCTTAGCGGCAGGGGGGAGTGAAAAACTGTTTTTT. Its translation is CASSLAAGGSEKLFF.

The J gene is TRBJ2-5, the V gene TRBV7-2; the match to TRBD2 covers 10 bases. V lost 2 bases to trimming and J lost 2 bases; unmatched junction nucleotides: 5. CDR1 SGHTA and CDR2 FQGNSA come from the germline V gene. The CDR3 extends over 16 amino acids. CDR3 DNA: TGTGCCAGCAGCTTATCTACAGCGGGAGGGCAAGAGACCCAGTACTTC. It codes for CASSLSTAGGQETQYF.

The chain joins TRBV18 to TRBJ2-3; D not resolved. Germline CDR1 and CDR2: KGHSH and LQKENI. Trimming shortened V by 2 bases and J by 2 bases, and 11 bases separated the two germline ends. The CDR3 has 15 amino acids. The CDR3 spells CASSPGLLHTDTQYF. Written as DNA, the CDR3 is TGTGCCAGCTCACCAGGGCTACTGCACACAGATACGCAGTATTTT.

The chain links TRBV6-5 to TRBJ1-5; 9 bases line up with TRBD1. The CDR3 contains 15 residues. The V and J ends lost 5 bases and 5 bases, in that order; junction bases with no gene match: 7. Germline V CDR1 and CDR2: MNHEY, SVGAGI. The CDR3 sequence: CASSTGGGGDQPQHF. In DNA form, the CDR3 reads TGTGCCAGCAGTACAGGGGGCGGTGGGGATCAGCCCCAGCATTTT.